This TCR beta chain was identified in a study of blood T cell repertoires in COVID-19. How the authors handled the data: Amplified reference gene primers provided the basis for estimating nucleated cell counts. TCRdb keeps only in-frame clones here, not all; method: immunoSEQ multiplex PCR. That table gives V, J and clone size, and the DNA gave D and trimming. The profile shows roughly 70,000 clones, around nine tenths of them singletons. This TCR derives from a human donor in a cohort sampled during active COVID-19. The sequenced sample was peripheral blood.

CDR3 sequence (DNA): TGTGCCAGCAGCGTGTACGGGACAGAGAATTCACCCCTCCACTTT. This sequence encodes CASSVYGTENSPLHF. The chain is built from TRBV7-9 and TRBJ1-6, with 7 nucleotides matching TRBD1. Looked up from germline, CDR1 is SEHNR and CDR2 is FQNEAQ (reference sequence). With 5 bases clipped from V and 7 bases from J, the junction kept 8 bases outside the gene matches. This CDR3 contains 15 residues. Drawing the rest from reference TRBV7-9 and TRBJ1-6, the complete variable domain is DTGVSQNPRHKITKRGQNVTFRCDPISEHNRLYWYRQTLGQGPEFLTYFQNEAQLEKSRLLSDRFSAERPKGSFSTLEIQRTEQGDSAMYLCASSVYGTENSPLHFGNGTRLTVT.